This passage covers 16 T cell receptor beta chains from one sample sequenced in a study of shared clonotypes between healthy human individuals. The assay was immunoSEQ multiplex PCR, and TCRdb's table has in-frame clones only and misses some. The sample records over 2 million clones, around 90% being singletons. What was sequenced was naive CD4+ T cells from PBMCs. Subset described: CD45RA+ positively selected. Receptors were obtained from a man aged 18 to 30 in good health. Some clones in this sample may be carry-over from other donors' samples.

Regarding this clone: Other DNA sequences in this sample translate to the same CDR3. V gene TRBV5-1 combines with J gene TRBJ2-5; maybe TRBD2 (6 bases). CDR3 size: 12 residues. Deletions cut 4 bases from V and 4 bases from J, with 8 bases between. Germline V lookup: CDR1 SGHRS, CDR2 YFSETQ. This CDR3 is CASSPRGETQYF. As DNA, the CDR3 is TGCGCCAGCAGCCCGCGGGGAGAGACCCAGTACTTC.

The CDR3 protein is CASSFLGGAFF. The CDR3 DNA reads as TGTGCCAGCAGTTTCCTCGGGGGAGCTTTCTTT. V is TRBV6-5 and J is TRBJ1-1; weak D call: TRBD1 (5 bases). The CDR3 spans 11 residues. Germline V gene data show CDR1 as MNHEY and CDR2 as SVGAGI. The V and J ends lost 4 bases and 10 bases respectively, with 10 bases between them.

This chain uses TRBV9 with TRBJ1-2; 10 positions match TRBD1. Germline V gene sequence: CDR1 SGDLS, CDR2 YYNGEE. The CDR3 consists of 13 residues. With 3 bases clipped from V and 4 bases from J, the junction kept 0 bases outside the gene matches. The CDR3 region has the DNA TGTGCCAGCAGCGGGACAGGGGGCTATGGCTACACCTTC. Amino acids: CASSGTGGYGYTF.

V is TRBV5-8 and J is TRBJ1-4; no definite D call. The CDR3 totals 15 residues. Trimming shortened V by 0 bases and J by 0 bases, and 6 bases separated the two germline ends. Germline CDR1 reads SGHTS; CDR2 reads YDEGEE. CDR3 nucleotides: TGTGCCAGCAGCTTGGGGTCCTCAACTAATGAAAAACTGTTTTTT. Protein sequence: CASSLGSSTNEKLFF.

The count of this clone is one. The V call is TRBV7-9, the J call TRBJ1-3; maybe TRBD1 (5 bases). This CDR3 is built from 18 residues. Trimming took 5 bases from V and 0 from J, leaving 20 bases between them. CDR1 SEHNR and CDR2 FQNEAQ come from the germline V gene (reference sequence). The CDR3 protein is CASSPTPRQTTSGNTIYF. For the CDR3, the DNA is TGTGCCAGCAGCCCAACACCCCGACAGACAACCTCTGGAAACACCATATATTTT.

In its sample, this clone was seen once. V is TRBV6-1 and J is TRBJ1-5; D gene ambiguous. Germline loops: CDR1 MNHNS, CDR2 SASEGT. The V gene lost 3 bases and the J gene lost 1 base, with 7 bases spanning the gap. This CDR3 has 14 residues. This CDR3 is CASSDYFSNQPQHF. The CDR3 bases are TGTGCCAGCAGTGACTACTTCAGCAATCAGCCCCAGCATTTT.

The rearrangement links TRBV7-9 to TRBJ1-4; TRBD1 might be the D (5 bases). The length of the CDR3 is 13 residues. Trimming took off 4 bases at V and 11 bases at J, with 14 bases between the two ends. Germline values: CDR1 SEHNR, CDR2 FQNEAQ (reference sequence). CDR3 in amino acids: CASSSGGGSKLFF. In DNA, the CDR3 is TGTGCCAGCAGCTCCGGGGGAGGTAGCAAACTGTTTTTT.

This rearrangement joins TRBV28 to TRBJ2-7; unclear D gene. Trimming stripped 3 bases from V and 2 bases from J, with 17 bases between. Germline assignment: CDR1 MDHEN and CDR2 SYDVKM. The CDR3 has 16 amino acids. CDR3 DNA sequence: TGTGCCAGCAGTTTTAAGGCCGGGCTTCGTACCTACGAGCAGTACTTC. This gives the protein CASSFKAGLRTYEQYF.

The chain joins TRBV25-1 to TRBJ2-7; no clear D gene. Germline-derived CDR1 and CDR2 are MGHDK and SYGVNS. This CDR3 is built from 14 residues. Trimming took 1 base from V and 7 from J, leaving 14 bases between them. The chain's CDR3 is CASSESGRRGEQYF. DNA for the CDR3: TGTGCCAGCAGTGAATCGGGCCGGCGTGGAGAGCAGTACTTC.

As regards this clone: Other DNA sequences in this specimen translate into the identical CDR3. This rearrangement joins TRBV6-6 to TRBJ1-1; D call uncertain. Germline assignment: CDR1 MNHNY and CDR2 SVGAGI (reference sequence). This CDR3 spans 13 amino acids. The germline V and J ends were trimmed by 0 bases and 1 base, with 3 bases remaining between them. The CDR3 region has the DNA TGTGCCAGCAGTTACTCGTGGAACACTGAAGCTTTCTTT. It specifies CASSYSWNTEAFF.

The V gene is TRBV5-8, the J gene TRBJ2-7, with TRBD2 matching 9 bases. This CDR3 comprises 15 residues. With V trimmed by 1 base and J by 6 bases, 8 bases remained unmatched. Germline V gene data show CDR1 as SGHTS and CDR2 as YDEGEE. This CDR3 is CASSLLSSGKLEQYF. CDR3 in DNA: TGTGCCAGCAGCTTGCTGTCTAGCGGGAAACTCGAGCAGTACTTC.

The chain couples TRBV29-1 to TRBJ2-5; 9 bases are a match to TRBD1. The germline V gene has CDR1 SQVTM and CDR2 ANQGSEA. The CDR3 covers 14 residues. Unmatched junction bases numbered 7, after V lost 3 bases and J lost 5 bases. In DNA form, the CDR3 reads TGCAGCGTTGACGATACAGGGGGCGGGGAGACCCAGTACTTC. Translating it yields CSVDDTGGGETQYF.

V is TRBV6-1 and J is TRBJ2-2; tentatively, D is TRBD2 (6 bases). The CDR3 length is 12 residues. V was clipped by 11 bases and J by 0 bases, with 7 bases between them. Per germline, CDR1 MNHNS and CDR2 SASEGT. The DNA for the CDR3 is TGTGCCCTAGCGCCGAACACCGGGGAGCTGTTTTTT. This sequence encodes CALAPNTGELFF.

The rearrangement links TRBV7-9 to TRBJ1-1; D gene ambiguous. Germline lookup yields CDR1 SEHNR and CDR2 FQNEAQ (reference sequence). CDR3 length: 13 amino acids. Deletions cut 2 bases from V and 2 bases from J, with 6 bases between. CDR3 in DNA: TGTGCCAGCAGCTTACAGTTTAACACTGAAGCTTTCTTT. It translates to CASSLQFNTEAFF. The variable domain in full, completed from reference TRBV7-9 and TRBJ1-1, reads DTGVSQNPRHKITKRGQNVTFRCDPISEHNRLYWYRQTLGQGPEFLTYFQNEAQLEKSRLLSDRFSAERPKGSFSTLEIQRTEQGDSAMYLCASSLQFNTEAFFGQGTRLTVV.

This clone was seen just once. The chain links TRBV4-1 to TRBJ1-3; TRBD1 agrees at 7 bases. This CDR3 has 16 amino acids. The germline gives CDR1 MGHRA, CDR2 YSYEKL. J lost 0 bases, V lost 1 base, and 3 bases had no gene match. The DNA for the CDR3 is TGCGCCAGCAGCCAAGGGGGACAGATCTCTGGAAACACCATATATTTT. It is translated as CASSQGGQISGNTIYF.

Concerning this clone: The sample carries other DNA sequences with the same CDR3. J is TRBJ1-1 and V is TRBV10-3; the match to TRBD1 covers 10 bases. The CDR3 extends over 14 amino acids. With 4 bases clipped from V and 1 base from J, the junction kept 0 bases outside the gene matches. CDR1 is ENHRY, CDR2 SYGVKD, per germline. The chain's CDR3 is CAISGQGANTEAFF. The CDR3 coding sequence is TGTGCCATCAGTGGACAGGGGGCGAACACTGAAGCTTTCTTT.